Presented here are 20 T cell receptor beta chains from one specimen sequenced in a study of cytomegalovirus exposure and HLA in healthy donors. 60 Vbeta and 13 Jbeta primers were used in PCR. TCRdb keeps only in-frame clones here, not all; method: immunoSEQ multiplex PCR. The sample has approximately 110,000 clones; just under 80% are singletons. The sequenced sample consisted of PBMCs. Every receptor here comes from a male donor in good health and CMV-seronegative.

The chain couples TRBV7-2 to TRBJ2-7, with 7 nucleotides matching TRBD2. Germline V lookup: CDR1 SGHTA, CDR2 FQGNSA. The CDR3 totals 15 residues. Germline trimming cut 1 base from V and 7 bases from J; bases unmatched to any gene: 10. The CDR3 reads CASSLGPAGAGEQYF. Here the CDR3 DNA reads TGTGCCAGCAGCTTAGGGCCGGCGGGAGCGGGGGAGCAGTACTTC.

V and J are TRBV27 and TRBJ2-7; 7 positions match TRBD1. The CDR3 extends over 16 amino acids. The germline V gene encodes CDR1 MNHEY and CDR2 SMNVEV (reference sequence). With 3 bases clipped from V and 2 bases from J, the junction kept 10 bases outside the gene matches. The CDR3 region has the DNA TGTGCCAGCAGTTTGGGTTACAGGGGAAGAACCTACGAGCAGTACTTC. This translates into CASSLGYRGRTYEQYF.

The sample holds a few counts of this clone. The rearrangement uses TRBV5-1 and TRBJ2-7; D may be TRBD1 (5 bases). CDR3 length: 12 amino acids. V gave up 0 bases and J gave up 6 bases, with 7 bases separating them. Per the germline V gene, CDR1 is SGHRS and CDR2 is YFSETQ. The CDR3 here is CASSLGQGEQYF. CDR3 bases: TGCGCCAGCAGCTTGGGGCAGGGCGAGCAGTACTTC.

This clone was counted only a few times. The chain carries TRBV10-3 and TRBJ1-5; 8 bases align to TRBD1. Looked up from germline, CDR1 is ENHRY and CDR2 is SYGVKD. The V and J ends lost 6 bases and 4 bases, in that order; junction bases with no gene match: 2. This CDR3 comprises 13 residues. The CDR3: CAIRQGANQPQHF. The CDR3, as DNA: TGTGCCATCAGGCAGGGGGCGAATCAGCCCCAGCATTTT.

This rearrangement joins TRBV5-1 to TRBJ2-1, with a tentative D call TRBD2 (5 bases). The CDR3 is 15 residues long. In germline, CDR1 is SGHRS, CDR2 YFSETQ. V was trimmed by 5 bases and J by 8 bases, leaving 20 bases between them. Written as DNA, the CDR3 is TGCGCCAGCAGTTTCGCGGGTAGGATGGTCGATGAGCAGTTCTTC. Protein: CASSFAGRMVDEQFF.

J is TRBJ1-1 and V is TRBV29-1; D remains ambiguous. The CDR3 extends over 11 amino acids. Deletions cut 4 bases from V and 7 bases from J, with 10 bases between. Germline V lookup: CDR1 SQVTM, CDR2 ANQGSEA. The CDR3 DNA reads as TGCAGCGTTGCGGGAGGAGGTGAAGCTTTCTTT. Its translation: CSVAGGGEAFF.

The J gene is TRBJ1-3, the V gene TRBV4-3; 10 bases line up with TRBD1. Looked up from germline, CDR1 is LGHNA and CDR2 is YSLEER. This CDR3 comprises 17 residues. V lost 4 bases, J lost 4 bases, and 10 bases stayed unmatched. CDR3 loop: CASSPSGDRGFGNTIYF. As DNA, the CDR3 is TGCGCCAGCAGCCCCTCGGGGGACAGGGGTTTCGGAAACACCATATATTTT.

V and J are TRBV6-6 and TRBJ2-7, with 7 bases identical to TRBD2. The trim removed 7 bases at V and 6 bases at J, leaving 15 bases unmatched. This CDR3 spans 15 amino acids. Germline CDR1 reads MNHNY; CDR2 reads SVGAGI (reference sequence). As DNA, the CDR3 is TGTGCCAGCACCCGGGGGGTAGCGGGTTCTCGCGAGCAGTACTTC. This sequence encodes CASTRGVAGSREQYF.

The rearrangement uses TRBV28 and TRBJ1-2; possibly TRBD1 for D (6 bases). V lost 6 bases, J lost 6 bases, and 23 bases lay in between. Germline CDR1 reads MDHEN; CDR2 reads SYDVKM. This CDR3 is built from 16 residues. The CDR3 region has the DNA TGTGCCAGCAGCAAAGGTCGGGACATATTCATCCATGGCTACACCTTC. It encodes CASSKGRDIFIHGYTF.

This clone was seen more than once but under ten times. The V gene is TRBV4-1, the J gene TRBJ1-1; D gene ambiguous. This CDR3 contains 15 residues. The V and J ends lost 1 base and 0 bases respectively, with 9 bases between them. Per the germline V gene, CDR1 is MGHRA and CDR2 is YSYEKL. The DNA for the CDR3 is TGCGCCAGCAGCCAAGTTGGCATAATGAACACTGAAGCTTTCTTT. It yields the protein CASSQVGIMNTEAFF.

The chain uses TRBV27 and TRBJ2-3, with TRBD2 as a possible D gene (7 bases). The CDR3 spans 18 residues. The germline gives CDR1 MNHEY, CDR2 SMNVEV (reference sequence). Trimming removed 0 bases at V and 1 base at J, with 17 bases between. This CDR3 is CASSLSLLGGLGTDTQYF. As DNA, the CDR3 is TGTGCCAGCAGTTTATCACTTTTGGGGGGGCTGGGCACAGATACGCAGTATTTT.

The chain carries TRBV5-4 and TRBJ2-2; D not resolved. The V end lost 0 bases, the J end lost 4 bases, and 13 bases lay between the germline ends. Germline CDR1 reads SGHNT; CDR2 reads YYREEE (reference sequence). CDR3 length: 16 amino acids. The CDR3 sequence: CASSLEFSTGTGELFF. The CDR3 nucleotides are TGTGCCAGCAGCTTGGAATTTTCTACGGGCACCGGGGAGCTGTTTTTT.

V usage is TRBV27 and J usage is TRBJ2-4; TRBD1 is a possible D gene (6 bases). Trimming removed 4 bases at V and 3 bases at J, with 13 bases between. The CDR3 consists of 15 residues. CDR1 is MNHEY and CDR2 is SMNVEV in the germline V gene (reference sequence). This CDR3 is CASSSTGRNKNIQYF. CDR3 coding DNA: TGTGCCAGCAGTTCTACAGGGAGAAACAAAAACATTCAGTACTTC.

The chain has TRBV5-6 and TRBJ1-3; possibly TRBD1 for D (5 bases). CDR1 and CDR2 from the germline V gene are SGHDT and YYEEEE. Trimming left V 4 bases short and J 0 bases short, with 14 bases between. The CDR3 runs 16 residues. The CDR3 reads CASSQGHLSSGNTIYF. Here the CDR3 DNA reads TGTGCCAGCAGCCAAGGACACCTGAGCTCTGGAAACACCATATATTTT.

The chain uses TRBV30 and TRBJ1-4; 8 positions match TRBD1. V was clipped by 5 bases and J by 8 bases; unmatched bases: 13. Germline-derived CDR1 and CDR2 are GTSNPN and SVGIG (reference sequence). This CDR3 is built from 15 residues. The CDR3 sequence is CAWGRPTGGLEKLFF. The CDR3 DNA reads TGTGCCTGGGGTAGACCTACAGGGGGGCTCGAAAAACTGTTTTTT.

V and J are TRBV4-2 and TRBJ2-3; 11 bases line up with TRBD2. The V and J ends lost 1 base and 2 bases, in that order; junction bases with no gene match: 8. This CDR3 has 18 residues. Per germline, CDR1 LGHNA and CDR2 YNFKEQ. CDR3 amino acids: CASSQGIASGRPTDTQYF. The CDR3 bases are TGTGCCAGCAGCCAAGGGATCGCTAGCGGGAGGCCCACAGATACGCAGTATTTT.

The CDR3 here is CASSEPFSGREVDEQFF. DNA for the CDR3: TGTGCCAGCAGTGAGCCCTTTAGCGGGAGAGAAGTCGATGAGCAGTTCTTC. The rearrangement links TRBV25-1 to TRBJ2-1, with 9 bases identical to TRBD2. Trimming cost V 3 bases and J 8 bases; bases outside gene matches: 14. The length of the CDR3 is 17 residues. The germline V gene has CDR1 MGHDK and CDR2 SYGVNS. Full variable domain (outside the CDR3, taken from reference TRBV25-1 and TRBJ2-1): EADIYQTPRYLVIGTGKKITLECSQTMGHDKMYWYQQDPGMELHLIHYSYGVNSTEKGDLSSESTVSRIRTEHFPLTLESARPSHTSQYLCASSEPFSGREVDEQFFGPGTRLTVL.

The CDR3 nucleotides are TGTGCCAGCAGCGTAGCGGGAGCCGACGATGAGCAGTTCTTC. Translated, it gives CASSVAGADDEQFF. J is TRBJ2-1 and V is TRBV9, with TRBD2 as a possible D gene (6 bases). Germline V CDR1 and CDR2: SGDLS, YYNGEE. V shed 0 bases and J shed 8 bases, with 12 bases lying between them. The CDR3 extends over 14 amino acids.

This chain joins TRBV7-9 and TRBJ1-1, with D possibly being TRBD1 (6 bases). Trimming removed 0 bases from V and 4 bases from J, with 12 bases in between. The CDR3 consists of 15 residues. Looked up from germline, CDR1 is SEHNR and CDR2 is FQNEAQ (reference sequence). The CDR3, as DNA: TGTGCCAGCAGCTTAGCGCAGGGGCACCTCACTGAAGCTTTCTTT. This encodes CASSLAQGHLTEAFF.

The chain has TRBV27 and TRBJ2-7; 7 bases agree with TRBD2. Germline CDR1 MNHEY, CDR2 SMNVEV (reference sequence). The ends lost 5 bases at V and 3 bases at J; junction bases unmatched: 7. The CDR3 consists of 14 residues. In DNA, the CDR3 is TGTGCCAGCAGTAATCGGGGACTACTCTACGAGCAGTACTTC. Its translation: CASSNRGLLYEQYF.